One T cell receptor beta chain is described in this entry. The data derive from a study of blood T cell repertoires in COVID-19. J gave up 1 base and V 6 bases, and 9 bases lay outside the gene matches. This CDR3 region has 17 residues. Germline CDR1 reads MDHEN; CDR2 reads SYDVKM. Assay used: immunoSEQ multiplex PCR; TCRdb lists only in-frame clones, some missing. The sample holds around 250,000 clones, roughly four fifths seen once. Sequencing was performed on PBMCs or T cells enriched from blood (not recorded which). V and J are TRBV28 and TRBJ2-4; 10 positions match TRBD1. This sequence was found in a young man with acute COVID-19. The CDR3 reads CASSPPLGQGAKNIQYF. DNA of the CDR3: TGTGCCAGCAGCCCGCCCCTGGGACAGGGGGCCAAAAACATTCAGTACTTC.